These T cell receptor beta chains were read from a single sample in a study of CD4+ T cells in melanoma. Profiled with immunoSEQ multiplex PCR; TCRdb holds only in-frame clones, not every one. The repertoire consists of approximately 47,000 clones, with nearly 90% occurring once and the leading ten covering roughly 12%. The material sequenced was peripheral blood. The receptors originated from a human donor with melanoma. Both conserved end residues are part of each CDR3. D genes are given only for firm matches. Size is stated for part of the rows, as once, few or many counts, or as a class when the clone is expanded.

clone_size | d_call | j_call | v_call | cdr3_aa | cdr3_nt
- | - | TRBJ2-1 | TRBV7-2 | CASSLDPWLEQFF | TGTGCCAGCAGCTTAGACCCCTGGCTCGAGCAGTTCTTC
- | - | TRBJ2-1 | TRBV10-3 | CAISGQLSYNEQFF | TGTGCCATCAGTGGGCAGCTATCCTACAATGAGCAGTTCTTC
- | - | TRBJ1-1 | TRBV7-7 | CASSLGGDRRNTEAFF | TGTGCTAGCAGCTTAGGCGGAGACAGGAGAAACACTGAAGCTTTCTTT
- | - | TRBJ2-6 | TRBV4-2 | CASSQDLIGRGNSGANVLTF | TGTGCCAGCAGCCAAGATCTTATCGGCAGGGGTAATTCTGGGGCCAACGTCCTGACTTTC
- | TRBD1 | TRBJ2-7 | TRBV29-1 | CSVGTATYEQYF | TGCAGCGTCGGGACAGCTACCTACGAGCAGTACTTC
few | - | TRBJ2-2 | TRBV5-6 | CASSPGPWDGSGELFF | TGTGCCAGCAGCCCCGGCCCCTGGGATGGTTCCGGGGAGCTGTTTTTT
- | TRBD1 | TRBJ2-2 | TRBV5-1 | CASSRGTGGNTGELFF | TGCGCCAGCAGCAGAGGGACAGGGGGAAACACCGGGGAGCTGTTTTTT
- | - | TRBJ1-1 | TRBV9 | CASSPRPETREAFF | TGTGCCAGCAGCCCCCGGCCCGAGACCAGGGAAGCTTTCTTT
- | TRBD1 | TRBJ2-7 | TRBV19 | CATRQGYEQYF | TGTGCCACCCGACAGGGTTACGAGCAGTACTTC
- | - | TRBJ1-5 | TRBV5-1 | CASSFRAGDQPQHF | TGTGCCAGCAGCTTCCGGGCCGGGGACCAGCCCCAGCATTTT
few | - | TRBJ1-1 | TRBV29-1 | CSVGTARSTEAFF | TGCAGCGTTGGGACAGCCAGAAGCACTGAAGCTTTCTTT
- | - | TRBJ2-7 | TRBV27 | CATKALAGYEQYF | TGTGCCACCAAGGCCCTCGCGGGCTACGAGCAGTACTTC
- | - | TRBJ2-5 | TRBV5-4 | CASSLYNHETQYF | TGTGCCAGCAGCTTGTATAATCACGAGACCCAGTACTTC
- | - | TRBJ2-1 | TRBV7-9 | CASSQPVRASPYNEQFF | TGTGCCAGCAGCCAGCCGGTTAGGGCATCTCCCTACAATGAGCAGTTCTTC
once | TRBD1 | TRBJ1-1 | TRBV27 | CASSSRQGVGPEAFF | TGTGCCAGCAGTTCCAGACAGGGGGTAGGGCCTGAAGCTTTCTTT
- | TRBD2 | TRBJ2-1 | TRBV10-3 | CAISSGTTHNEQFF | TGTGCCATCAGTAGCGGGACTACCCACAATGAGCAGTTCTTC
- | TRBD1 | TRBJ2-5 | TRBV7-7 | CASSLRLGGAGETQYF | TGTGCTAGCAGCTTGCGTCTAGGGGGCGCGGGAGAGACCCAGTACTTC
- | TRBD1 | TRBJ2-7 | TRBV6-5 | CASSYDPGQGSYEQYF | TGTGCCAGCAGTTACGATCCGGGACAGGGGTCCTACGAGCAGTACTTC
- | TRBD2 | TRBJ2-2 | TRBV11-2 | CASHPSGATGELFF | TGTGCCAGTCACCCTAGCGGGGCGACCGGGGAGCTGTTTTTT
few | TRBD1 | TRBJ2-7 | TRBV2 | CASSLRTGAYEQYF | TGTGCCAGCAGCCTTCGGACAGGAGCCTACGAGCAGTACTTC
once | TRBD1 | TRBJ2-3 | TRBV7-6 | CASSSEGQEGTDTQYF | TGTGCCAGCAGTAGCGAAGGACAGGAAGGCACAGATACGCAGTATTTT
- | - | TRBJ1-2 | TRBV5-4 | CASSYDNYGYTF | TGTGCCAGCAGTTATGACAACTATGGCTACACCTTC
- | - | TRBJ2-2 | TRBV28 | CASRTSGLLAGELFF | TGTGCCAGCAGGACCTCGGGACTCCTCGCCGGGGAGCTGTTTTTT
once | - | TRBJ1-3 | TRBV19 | CASAWANSGNTIYF | TGTGCCAGTGCCTGGGCTAACTCTGGAAACACCATATATTTT
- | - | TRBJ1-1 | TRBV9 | CASSVDYRMNTEAFF | TGTGCCAGCAGCGTGGATTATAGGATGAACACTGAAGCTTTCTTT
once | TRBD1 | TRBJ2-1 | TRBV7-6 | CASSLARDSSYNEQFF | TGTGCCAGCAGCTTAGCCCGGGACAGTTCCTACAATGAGCAGTTCTTC
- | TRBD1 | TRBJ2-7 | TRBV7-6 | CASSLGAGQGFSYEQYF | TGTGCCAGCAGCTTAGGGGCGGGACAGGGCTTTTCCTACGAGCAGTACTTC
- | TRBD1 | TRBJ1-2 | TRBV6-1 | CATQRTQGSNYGYTF | TGTGCCACCCAACGAACACAGGGGAGCAACTATGGCTACACCTTC
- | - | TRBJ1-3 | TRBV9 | CASSAYRGNTIYF | TGTGCCAGCAGCGCATACAGAGGAAACACCATATATTTT
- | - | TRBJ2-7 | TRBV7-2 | CASSLETSYEQYF | TGTGCCAGCAGCTTAGAGACTTCCTACGAGCAGTACTTC
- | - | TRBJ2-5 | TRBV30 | CACRETNDIIWETQYF | TGTGCCTGCCGGGAGACTAACGACATTATTTGGGAGACCCAGTACTTC
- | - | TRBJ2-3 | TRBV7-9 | CASSRAAGADTQYF | TGTGCCAGCAGTCGAGCAGCAGGCGCAGATACGCAGTATTTT
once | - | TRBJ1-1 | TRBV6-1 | CASSEYTEAFF | TGTGCCAGCAGTGAATACACTGAAGCTTTCTTT
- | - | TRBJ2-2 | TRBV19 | CASSIRLNTGELFF | TGTGCCAGTAGTATCAGATTGAACACCGGGGAGCTGTTTTTT
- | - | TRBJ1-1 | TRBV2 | CASGAERDSEAFF | TGTGCCAGCGGGGCTGAGCGAGACTCAGAAGCTTTCTTT
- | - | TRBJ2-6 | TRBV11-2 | CASSLLRDGANVLTF | TGTGCCAGCAGCTTACTACGGGACGGGGCCAACGTCCTGACTTTC
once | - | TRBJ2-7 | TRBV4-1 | CASSQANLGFSSYEQYF | TGCGCCAGCAGCCAAGCGAACTTAGGGTTTAGCTCCTACGAGCAGTACTTC
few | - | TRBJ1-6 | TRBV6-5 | CASSSDRTGSPLHF | TGTGCCAGCAGTTCCGACAGGACGGGATCACCCCTCCACTTT
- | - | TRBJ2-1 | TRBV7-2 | CASSSGAFYGNEQFF | TGTGCCAGCAGCTCAGGGGCGTTTTATGGCAATGAGCAGTTCTTC
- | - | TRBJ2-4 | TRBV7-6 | CASSSPKAGGAKNIQYF | TGTGCCAGCAGCTCCCCCAAAGCAGGAGGGGCCAAAAACATTCAGTACTTC
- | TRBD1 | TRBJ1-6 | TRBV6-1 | CASRPGQGNNSPLHF | TGTGCCAGCAGGCCGGGACAGGGCAATAATTCACCCCTCCACTTT
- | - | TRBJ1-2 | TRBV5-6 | CASSSLNYGYTF | TGTGCCAGCAGCTCCCTGAACTATGGCTACACCTTC
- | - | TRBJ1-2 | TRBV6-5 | CASTSPGRGGYTF | TGTGCCAGCACCTCCCCAGGGCGGGGTGGCTACACCTTC
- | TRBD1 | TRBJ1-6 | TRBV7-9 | CASSVGQGGGNSPLHF | TGTGCCAGCAGCGTCGGACAGGGTGGTGGTAATTCACCCCTCCACTTT
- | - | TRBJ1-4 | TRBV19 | CASSTRWNEKLFF | TGTGCCAGTAGTACCCGATGGAATGAAAAACTGTTTTTT
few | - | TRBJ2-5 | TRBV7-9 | CASSLSAGSYQETQYF | TGTGCCAGCAGCTTATCGGCAGGGTCTTACCAAGAGACCCAGTACTTC
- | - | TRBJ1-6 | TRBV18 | CASSPPARNNSPLHF | TGTGCCAGCTCACCACCGGCACGAAATAATTCACCCCTCCACTTT
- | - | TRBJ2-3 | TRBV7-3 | CASSLGGPSTDTQYF | TGTGCCAGCAGCTTAGGGGGTCCAAGCACAGATACGCAGTATTTT
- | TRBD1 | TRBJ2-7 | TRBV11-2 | CASSLVSGTGIREQYF | TGTGCCAGCAGCTTAGTCTCCGGGACAGGGATTCGCGAGCAGTACTTC
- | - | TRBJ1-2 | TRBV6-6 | CASSTGLRSPYGYTF | TGTGCCAGCAGCACGGGTCTTCGTAGCCCCTATGGCTACACCTTC
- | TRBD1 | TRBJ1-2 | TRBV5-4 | CASSLPTGQGHYGYTF | TGTGCCAGCAGCTTGCCCACGGGACAGGGCCACTATGGCTACACCTTC
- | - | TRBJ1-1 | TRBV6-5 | CASRPGRASEAFF | TGTGCCAGCCGCCCCGGCAGGGCGTCGGAAGCTTTCTTT